In its sample, the clone carrying this T cell receptor (beta chain) was seen many times. Its cognate antigen is unknown. The time point here: persistent/refractory GD, antithyroid drugs over 5 years with positive TRAb. Isolated PBMC RNA provided the starting material for the TCR library. The authors built TCR beta libraries using iRepertoire HTBI primers and Arm-PCR of CDR3 regions. A single record per CDR3 protein comes from TCRdb applying MiXCR to the multiplex PCR reads. The sample has roughly 360,000 distinct CDR3 sequences; around 23% are singletons. This specimen comes from a study of regulatory T cells in long-lasting Graves disease. Overall study: Persistent Graves' disease meant over 5 years of antithyroid drugs with positive TSH receptor antibodies. Study results and caveats: Among persistent patients, a larger number of public clonotypes were shared (approximately 3,000) than among newly diagnosed patients (under 1,000). When disease was persistent, TRBV28, TRBJ1-2 and TRBJ2-5 were the favored segments.

This CDR3 has 15 residues. Germline trimming cut 8 bases from V and 1 base from J; bases unmatched to any gene: 10. Per the germline V gene, CDR1 is MDHEN and CDR2 is SYDVKM. The TCR originated in a woman aged 40-49 years with Graves disease. The sequencing here drew on peripheral blood mononuclear cells (PBMCs), taken when the disease was refractory, from a patient treated with antithyroid drugs. This rearrangement joins TRBV28 to TRBJ2-7, with TRBD2 matching 8 bases. CDR3 DNA sequence: TGTGCCAGCGGCTCGATGACTAGCGCTTCCTACGAGCAGTACTTC. Translation: CASGSMTSASYEQYF.